The 18 T cell receptor beta chains below all came from one sample that was sequenced in a study of draining lymph node invasion in breast cancer. TCRdb independently ran MiXCR on the bulk RNA-seq reads; one entry per CDR3 protein. The table includes about 2,500 distinct CDR3 sequences, 60% to 75% detected once. Sorting for CD4+ CD45RA- CD25high cells yielded memory regulatory T cells. Specimen: sorted memory Tregs from a lymph node. The receptors come from a female donor with luminal breast cancer.

V gene TRBV30 combines with J gene TRBJ1-1; D not resolved. This CDR3 contains 14 residues. Trimming shortened V by 4 bases and J by 0 bases, and 12 bases separated the two germline ends. Per germline, CDR1 GTSNPN and CDR2 SVGIG (reference sequence). The DNA for the CDR3 is TGTGCCTGGACAGATAGAACTATGAACACTGAAGCTTTCTTT. Protein product: CAWTDRTMNTEAFF.

The chain is built from TRBV7-2 and TRBJ1-4, with 10 bases matching TRBD1. The V gene's germline CDR1 is SGHTA and CDR2 FQGNSA. V lost 3 bases to trimming and J lost 8 bases; unmatched junction nucleotides: 3. The CDR3 has 14 residues. The CDR3 loop reads CASSLGQGYEKLFF. CDR3 bases: TGTGCCAGCAGCTTGGGACAGGGGTACGAAAAACTGTTTTTT. The full variable domain, in which reference TRBV7-2 and TRBJ1-4 provide the parts outside the CDR3, is GAGVSQSPSNKVTEKGKDVELRCDPISGHTALYWYRQSLGQGLEFLIYFQGNSAPDKSGLPSDRFSAERTGGSVSTLTIQRTQQEDSAVYLCASSLGQGYEKLFFGSGTQLSVL.

The chain employs TRBV11-3 and TRBJ2-5, with a possible D match to TRBD2 (6 bases). V was clipped by 3 bases and J by 1 base, with 18 bases between them. Germline V gene sequence: CDR1 SGHNT, CDR2 YENEEA. This CDR3 spans 17 amino acids. The CDR3 DNA sequence: TGTGCCAGCAGCTTTCTCCCGGCGGGGCAGGGCCAAGAGACCCAGTACTTC. Translation: CASSFLPAGQGQETQYF.

This clonotype was counted once. V usage is TRBV30 and J usage is TRBJ1-2; TRBD1 might be the D (5 bases). The V gene's germline CDR1 is GTSNPN and CDR2 SVGIG (reference sequence). The CDR3 has 13 residues. The V end was cut by 0 bases, the J end by 8 bases, with 13 bases between. CDR3 region: CAWSVRGAGGYTF. The DNA of the CDR3 is TGTGCCTGGAGTGTACGAGGGGCGGGCGGCTACACCTTC.

The genes are TRBV24-1 and TRBJ2-1; 10 nucleotides agree with TRBD1. The CDR3 is 16 amino acids. The germline gives CDR1 KGHDR, CDR2 SFDVKD. With V trimmed by 4 bases and J by 2 bases, 4 bases remained unmatched. In nucleotides, the CDR3 is TGTGCCACCAGTGAGTCCGGGACAGGGGCCTACAATGAGCAGTTCTTC. It specifies CATSESGTGAYNEQFF.

CDR3 nucleotide sequence: TGTGCCAGCAGCAAAGACAGGGTACGGCAGTACTTC. Residues: CASSKDRVRQYF. The V gene is TRBV5-4, the J gene TRBJ2-7; 7 bases are a match to TRBD1. After removal of 4 bases from V and 9 bases from J, the junction contained 7 bases not matched to a gene. CDR1 is SGHNT, CDR2 YYREEE, per germline (reference sequence). This CDR3 region has 12 residues.

V is TRBV6-7 and J is TRBJ1-1; no definite D call. TRBV6-7 belongs to the ORF category, with a function that is uncertain. The CDR3 contains 13 residues. With 5 bases removed from V and 4 bases from J, the gap between germline ends came to 11 bases. The DNA for the CDR3 is TGTGCCAGCAGTAAAAGGGATATCACTGAAGCTTTCTTT. This translates into CASSKRDITEAFF.

This clonotype was detected only once. The chain carries TRBV7-8 and TRBJ1-6; D is uncertain. The germline V gene encodes CDR1 SGHVS and CDR2 FQNEAQ. The CDR3 contains 15 residues. Trimming left V 5 bases short and J 5 bases short, with 13 bases between. The CDR3 protein is CASSVGGGNNSPLHF. CDR3 in DNA: TGTGCCAGCAGCGTTGGTGGAGGGAATAATTCACCCCTCCACTTT.

By sample fraction, this clonotype is large. The chain recombines TRBV7-3 with TRBJ2-5, with D possibly being TRBD2 (6 bases). The CDR3 has 13 amino acids. The germline V and J ends were trimmed by 5 bases and 5 bases, with 12 bases remaining between them. Germline CDR1 reads SGHTA; CDR2 reads FQGTGA. CDR3 amino acids: CASSIGGWETQYF. Written as DNA, the CDR3 is TGTGCCAGCAGCATAGGAGGGTGGGAGACCCAGTACTTC.

The V call is TRBV2, the J call TRBJ1-4; 7 bases map to TRBD1. Looked up from germline, CDR1 is SNHLY and CDR2 is FYNNEI. After removal of 4 bases from V and 8 bases from J, the junction contained 7 bases not matched to a gene. This CDR3 region has 14 residues. The CDR3 sequence is CASSVDREGEKLFF. For the CDR3, the DNA is TGTGCCAGCAGTGTCGACAGGGAGGGGGAAAAACTGTTTTTT.

In its sample, this clonotype was seen a few times. The chain links TRBV7-6 to TRBJ2-1, with 14 bases lining up with TRBD2. The V segment lost 4 bases and the J segment 4 bases; nucleotides outside the gene matches: 3. CDR1 is SGHVS, CDR2 FNYEAQ, per germline. There are 16 residues in the CDR3. CDR3 sequence reads: CASSSRLAGGYNEQFF. The CDR3 DNA reads as TGTGCCAGCAGCTCTCGACTAGCGGGAGGGTACAATGAGCAGTTCTTC.

This clonotype is categorized as large. V and J are TRBV4-2 and TRBJ2-3; D is possibly TRBD2 (5 bases). There are 15 residues in the CDR3. Germline loops: CDR1 LGHNA, CDR2 YNFKEQ. V shed 0 bases and J shed 5 bases, with 12 bases lying between them. CDR3 amino acids: CASSQDGSTKDTQYF. The CDR3 DNA reads as TGTGCCAGCAGCCAAGACGGCTCGACTAAAGATACGCAGTATTTT.

This chain links TRBV2 with TRBJ1-6, with 7 bases fitting TRBD1. With V trimmed by 6 bases and J by 7 bases, 6 bases remained unmatched. There are 14 residues in the CDR3. Germline V gives CDR1 SNHLY, CDR2 FYNNEI. For the CDR3, the DNA is TGTGCCAGCAGGACAGGGTTAGTGAATTCACCCCTCCACTTT. Protein sequence: CASRTGLVNSPLHF.

CDR3 bases: TGTGCCTGGAGTGCCAGGGGACGAAACTATGGCTACACCTTC. Translation gives CAWSARGRNYGYTF. The genes are TRBV30 and TRBJ1-2, with a tentative D call TRBD1 (6 bases). The V end was cut by 1 base, the J end by 2 bases, with 11 bases between. The CDR3 totals 14 residues. From germline, CDR1 is GTSNPN and CDR2 SVGIG (reference sequence).

The chain is built from TRBV7-2 and TRBJ2-1, with D maybe TRBD2 (5 bases). V was cut by 5 bases and J by 11 bases, with 13 bases left in between. The CDR3 has 12 amino acids. Germline V gene sequence: CDR1 SGHTA, CDR2 FQGNSA. CDR3 nucleotides: TGTGCCAGCAGCCCGAGGGCAAAACAGCAGTTCTTC. This gives the protein CASSPRAKQQFF.

The genes are TRBV7-6 and TRBJ1-1, with D uncertain. CDR1 and CDR2 from the germline V gene are SGHVS and FNYEAQ. The CDR3 loop spans 14 amino acids. The V end lost 4 bases, the J end lost 11 bases, and 20 bases lay between the germline ends. The CDR3 loop is CASSSAHGMAEAFF. The CDR3 bases are TGTGCCAGCAGCTCAGCCCACGGCATGGCCGAGGCTTTCTTT.

The chain uses TRBV7-8 and TRBJ2-7; 9 nucleotides line up with TRBD1. Germline loops: CDR1 SGHVS, CDR2 FQNEAQ. After removal of 2 bases from V and 0 bases from J, the junction contained 14 bases not matched to a gene. This CDR3 is 19 amino acids long. The CDR3 DNA is TGTGCCAGCAGCTTACCGAGGGGACAGGGAACCACGAGCTCCTACGAGCAGTACTTC. Translated, it gives CASSLPRGQGTTSSYEQYF.

CDR3 sequence reads: CASSQDFRETQYF. The CDR3 DNA reads TGCGCCAGCAGCCAAGATTTTAGAGAGACCCAGTACTTC. The chain recombines TRBV4-1 with TRBJ2-5; D is ambiguous. CDR1 and CDR2 (germline): MGHRA, YSYEKL. The CDR3 runs to 13 residues. Between the trimmed V and J ends, which lost 0 bases and 4 bases, there was a span of 6 bases.